The subject of this entry is one T cell receptor (beta chain). These data come from a study of cytomegalovirus exposure and HLA in healthy donors. The table came from immunoSEQ multiplex PCR; TCRdb's copy has only in-frame clones and leaves some out. Seen here are over 200,000 clones, about 91% observed once, and the top ten hold 2.5% to 3.5%. The V gene's germline CDR1 is MNHNS and CDR2 SASEGT. Losses at the gene ends were 6 bases for V and 3 bases for J; bases not matched to a gene: 4. CDR3 length equals 13 residues. Sequenced input: PBMCs. The TCR was taken from a woman aged 18-30 years in good health and CMV-seronegative. This chain uses TRBV6-1 with TRBJ1-2; TRBD1 matches 7 bases. The CDR3 DNA is TGTGCCAGCAGGTTGACAGGGTACTATGGCTACACCTTC. This codes for CASRLTGYYGYTF.